This T cell receptor beta chain was sequenced in a study of vaccination and CD4 T cells after COVID-19. Oncomine TCR Beta short-read sequencing was applied to DNA from cultured CD4+ T cells. TCRdb called the PCR reads again in MiXCR, with one record for every CDR3 protein. Of approximately 7,000 distinct CDR3 sequences listed, about 53% were seen once; the top ten hold under 20%. Described treatment: roughly 11-day PBMC culture with coronavirus spike peptide pools or control peptides (ViraFEST assay). CD4+ T-cell collection from the unexposed donor predated the COVID-19 pandemic (2011-2018). Four cold-coronavirus spikes and SARS-CoV-2 S/N were the probes applied, cells permitting, to CD4+ T cells from unexposed donors. With regard to this clonotype: Its antigen is undetermined.

CDR3 length: 15 amino acids. The material sequenced was CD4+ T cells from blood, cultured in vitro. This clonotype was obtained from a human donor in good health. The chain has TRBV21-1 and TRBJ2-5; TRBD1, the D gene given by the table, was not confirmed from the DNA. TRBV21-1 is termed a pseudogene. The DNA for the CDR3 is TGCGCCAGCAGCAGGGACGGCAACACCCAAGAGACCCAGTACTTC. It specifies CASSRDGNTQETQYF.